A single sample gave rise to the 18 T cell receptor beta chains below, sequenced in a study of shared clonotypes between healthy human individuals. Measured with immunoSEQ multiplex PCR; TCRdb has only the in-frame clones, and not every one. The profile covers roughly 500,000 clones, with roughly 95% appearing a single time and approximately 0.06% taken by the ten largest. Specimen: naive CD4+ T cells sorted from blood. Subset denoted: CD45RA+ positively selected. The receptors come from a woman younger than 45 in good health.

This rearrangement joins TRBV27 to TRBJ2-1, with a tentative D call TRBD1 (6 bases). The CDR3 spans 14 residues. Trimming shortened V by 0 bases and J by 12 bases, and 15 bases separated the two germline ends. Germline V lookup: CDR1 MNHEY, CDR2 SMNVEV (reference sequence). The CDR3, as DNA: TGTGCCAGCAGTTTATCGGGACAAGTTTTTGGGCAGTTCTTC. Translated, it gives CASSLSGQVFGQFF.

The chain carries TRBV5-1 and TRBJ2-2, with D unresolved. CDR3 length equals 16 residues. V was shortened by 1 base and J by 6 bases, with 16 bases between the two germline ends. Germline lookup yields CDR1 SGHRS and CDR2 YFSETQ. The CDR3 loop reads CASSLFSRSFAGELFF. DNA for the CDR3: TGCGCCAGCAGCTTGTTTTCTCGCAGTTTTGCCGGGGAGCTGTTTTTT.

The J gene is TRBJ2-5, the V gene TRBV7-9; possible D gene TRBD2, 7 bases. The germline V and J ends were trimmed by 5 bases and 5 bases, with 18 bases remaining between them. The CDR3 covers 15 residues. Germline V CDR1 and CDR2: SEHNR, FQNEAQ (reference sequence). Here the CDR3 reads CASSPRGGSEETQYF. The CDR3 nucleotides are TGTGCCAGCAGCCCTAGGGGGGGTTCCGAGGAGACCCAGTACTTC.

V and J are TRBV5-4 and TRBJ1-2; D is unclear. Germline V gene sequence: CDR1 SGHNT, CDR2 YYREEE (reference sequence). The V gene lost 1 base and the J gene lost 2 bases, with 12 bases spanning the gap. The CDR3 is 15 amino acids. CDR3 coding DNA: TGTGCCAGCAGCTTGTGGGTCGGTGAAAACTATGGCTACACCTTC. Its translation is CASSLWVGENYGYTF.

The gene calls are TRBV11-3 and TRBJ2-7; D not certain. Germline V gene lookup returns CDR1 SGHNT and CDR2 YENEEA. The CDR3 sequence is 13 residues long. The V end lost 5 bases, the J end lost 5 bases, and 13 bases lay between the germline ends. The CDR3 region has the DNA TGTGCCAGCAGCCGCCTCTTTGGTCACGAGCAGTACTTC. Protein: CASSRLFGHEQYF.

The rearrangement links TRBV6-1 to TRBJ1-1; 9 nucleotides agree with TRBD1. CDR3 length: 14 residues. Trimming removed 6 bases from V and 3 bases from J; junction bases left unmatched: 5. In germline, CDR1 is MNHNS, CDR2 SASEGT. Written as DNA, the CDR3 is TGTGCCAGCAGGCCCACAGGGGGCTACACTGAAGCTTTCTTT. Translation gives CASRPTGGYTEAFF.

The genes are TRBV27 and TRBJ1-5; D possibly corresponds to TRBD1 (5 bases). The CDR3 extends over 14 amino acids. V was trimmed by 7 bases and J by 3 bases, leaving 13 bases between them. CDR1 is MNHEY, CDR2 SMNVEV, per germline (reference sequence). CDR3 DNA: TGTGCCAGCAAACTTGACAGCTCCAATCAGCCCCAGCATTTT. It is translated as CASKLDSSNQPQHF.

The V call is TRBV2, the J call TRBJ2-2; 8 bases agree with TRBD1. The V gene end was trimmed by 7 bases and the J gene end by 1 base; junction bases not matched to a gene: 5. There are 15 residues in the CDR3. CDR1 and CDR2 from the germline V gene are SNHLY and FYNNEI. The chain's CDR3 is CASIIGQGNTGELFF. In nucleotides, the CDR3 is TGTGCCAGCATTATCGGACAGGGGAACACCGGGGAGCTGTTTTTT. The full variable domain, in which reference TRBV2 and TRBJ2-2 provide the parts outside the CDR3, is EPEVTQTPSHQVTQMGQEVILRCVPISNHLYFYWYRQILGQKVEFLVSFYNNEISEKSEIFDDQFSVERPDGSNFTLKIRSTKLEDSAMYFCASIIGQGNTGELFFGEGSRLTVL.

This clone was observed once. The genes are TRBV9 and TRBJ1-2, with D uncertain. Trimming pared 1 base from V and 0 bases from J, leaving 10 bases between. The CDR3 length is 15 residues. Germline CDR1 is SGDLS and CDR2 is YYNGEE. The CDR3: CASSVIAEANYGYTF. In DNA form, the CDR3 reads TGTGCCAGCAGCGTAATAGCGGAAGCTAACTATGGCTACACCTTC.

The genes are TRBV18 and TRBJ1-2; TRBD1 aligns across 7 bases. V shed 4 bases, J shed 8 bases, and the junction held 16 bases outside the gene matches. The CDR3 loop spans 16 amino acids. Germline-derived CDR1 and CDR2 are KGHSH and LQKENI. CDR3 sequence: CASSRGRDSPMGGYTF. CDR3 DNA: TGTGCCAGCTCACGGGGCCGGGACAGCCCTATGGGGGGCTACACCTTC.

V is TRBV28 and J is TRBJ2-1, with TRBD2 as a possible D gene (5 bases). This CDR3 spans 16 amino acids. V lost 6 bases, J lost 6 bases, and 21 bases lay in between. Germline V gene data show CDR1 as MDHEN and CDR2 as SYDVKM. In DNA form, the CDR3 reads TGTGCCAGCAGAACCCGGGGTTCAGGACCAAGCAATGAGCAGTTCTTC. It translates to CASRTRGSGPSNEQFF.

The gene calls are TRBV11-2 and TRBJ2-7, with D perhaps matching TRBD1 (7 bases). V was clipped by 5 bases and J by 4 bases, with 18 bases between them. Germline CDR1 and CDR2: SGHAT and FQNNGV. The length of the CDR3 is 15 residues. Here the CDR3 reads CASSHVGRGVYEQYF. The DNA of the CDR3 is TGTGCCAGCAGCCACGTGGGCAGGGGGGTTTACGAGCAGTACTTC. Combining the CDR3 with reference TRBV11-2 and TRBJ2-7 gives the whole variable domain EAGVAQSPRYKIIEKRQSVAFWCNPISGHATLYWYQQILGQGPKLLIQFQNNGVVDDSQLPKDRFSAERLKGVDSTLKIQPAKLEDSAVYLCASSHVGRGVYEQYFGPGTRLTVT.

This chain connects TRBV18 to TRBJ1-3; a weak D match, TRBD1 (6 bases). The CDR3 loop spans 15 amino acids. Per germline, CDR1 KGHSH and CDR2 LQKENI. V was pared by 4 bases and J by 4 bases, with 14 bases between. The DNA of the CDR3 is TGTGCCAGCTCACGCGCACAGGGCTCCGGAAACACCATATATTTT. This encodes CASSRAQGSGNTIYF.

The table lists this clone with a count of one. V and J are TRBV6-5 and TRBJ2-3; D gene ambiguous. This CDR3 is 14 amino acids long. Trimming took 6 bases from V and 1 from J, leaving 11 bases between them. In germline, CDR1 is MNHEY, CDR2 SVGAGI. CDR3 DNA: TGTGCCAGCAGCCGGTCCCAGGGCACAGATACGCAGTATTTT. Its protein product is CASSRSQGTDTQYF.

The chain joins TRBV21-1 to TRBJ2-6; the table gives TRBD1 as D, unverified against the DNA. TRBV21-1 is reported as a pseudogene. This CDR3 spans 17 amino acids. CDR3 sequence reads: CASIRTGPGSGANVLTF. The CDR3 nucleotides are TGTGCCAGCATCAGGACAGGGCCTGGATCTGGGGCCAACGTCCTGACTTTC.

The CDR3, as DNA: TGTGCCATCAGAAAGGGGGTAGGTTCACCCCTCCACTTT. Translating it yields CAIRKGVGSPLHF. The chain joins TRBV10-3 to TRBJ1-6, with D perhaps TRBD1 (6 bases). This CDR3 is built from 13 residues. CDR1 ENHRY and CDR2 SYGVKD come from the germline V gene. V was pared by 6 bases and J by 9 bases, with 12 bases between.

The V call is TRBV9, the J call TRBJ2-5; D is unresolved. CDR1 and CDR2 from the germline V gene are SGDLS and YYNGEE. Trimming pared 3 bases from V and 2 bases from J, leaving 8 bases between. The length of the CDR3 is 13 residues. CDR3 sequence reads: CASSASIQETQYF. DNA of the CDR3: TGTGCCAGCAGCGCCAGTATACAAGAGACCCAGTACTTC.

This clone was seen a single time. V usage is TRBV5-1 and J usage is TRBJ2-5; TRBD2 matches at 8 bases. CDR3 length equals 18 residues. Germline values: CDR1 SGHRS, CDR2 YFSETQ. J gave up 1 base and V 2 bases, and 13 bases lay outside the gene matches. The DNA for the CDR3 is TGCGCCAGCAGCTTTGGCTTTAGCGGGAAGGCTATCCAAGAGACCCAGTACTTC. Its protein product is CASSFGFSGKAIQETQYF.